The present TCR beta chain was sequenced within a study of cytomegalovirus exposure and HLA in healthy donors. Germline CDR1 and CDR2: SNHLY and FYNNEI. This CDR3 has 15 amino acids. J gave up 4 bases and V 5 bases, and 8 bases lay outside the gene matches. Everyone who donated was a healthy bone marrow donor. General observations from the study: For presence/absence analyses, sequencing depth was assumed to be roughly uniform across donors. Later genetic work tied a missense DCLRE1C variant to beta-chain V and J trimming.

Points on this clone: Its antigen is unidentified.

The study ran its PCR with 60 Vbeta and 13 Jbeta primers. In the study's own analysis: Counted up in a later analysis, unique TCR beta chains came to some 72 million, with around 11 million shared. TCRdb's table, derived via immunoSEQ multiplex PCR, lists solely in-frame clones and lacks some. V, J and clone size are those of that table, while D and trimming were read from the DNA. The sample lists 150,000 to 200,000 clones; nearly 80% were seen once. The TCR comes from a man aged 40-49 years in good health and CMV-seropositive. Sequencing was carried out using PBMCs. The chain is built from TRBV2 and TRBJ2-7; 10 positions match TRBD1. The CDR3 protein is CASSLRQGAQYEQYF. The CDR3 DNA is TGTGCCAGCAGTTTACGACAGGGGGCCCAATACGAGCAGTACTTC.